This T cell receptor (beta chain) appears in the sequencing data of a study of blood T cells in healthy people across ages. Whole-study results and caveats: There were more naive CD4+ cells and higher diversity in long-lived donors than in aged donors.

For the second PCR, which ran for about 7 to 11 cycles, a sample-barcoded 5' primer and a J-beta primer mix were used. TCRdb re-derived calls from the 5' RACE reads in MiXCR, one entry per CDR3 protein. The profile shows approximately 810,000 distinct CDR3 sequences, more than 25% of them singletons. This clonotype has ten or more counts. The antigen is unknown. The CDR3 totals 16 residues. Germline V gene sequence: CDR1 KGHSH, CDR2 LQKENI. V lost 2 bases to trimming and J lost 0 bases, with 14 bases between them. This receptor was taken from a woman over 75 in good health. The chain uses TRBV18 and TRBJ2-7, with a weak D call TRBD1 (6 bases). Source material: blood. The CDR3 spells CASSPTTGQSSYEQYF. In nucleotides, the CDR3 is TGTGCCAGCTCACCAACGACAGGCCAATCCTCCTACGAGCAGTACTTC. Using reference TRBV18 and TRBJ2-7 for the parts outside the CDR3, the full variable domain is NAGVMQNPRHLVRRRGQEARLRCSPMKGHSHVYWYRQLPEEGLKFMVYLQKENIIDESGMPKERFSAEFPKEGPSILRIQQVVRGDSAAYFCASSPTTGQSSYEQYFGPGTRLTVT.